The rows below give T cell receptor beta chains drawn from one sample of a study of blood T cell repertoires in COVID-19. Assay: immunoSEQ multiplex PCR; the TCRdb copy retains only in-frame clones and omits some. The data contain hundreds of thousands of clones, roughly nine tenths of them singletons. Sequenced input: peripheral blood. The receptors derive from a man in his sixties with COVID-19, enrolled during active disease. CDR3s leave out the opening cysteine and the closing phenylalanine or tryptophan.

v_call,j_call,cdr3_aa
TRBV28,TRBJ1-6,ASIPRDRLGSPLH
TRBV3-1/TRBV3-2,TRBJ1-2,ASSRDKSYGYT
TRBV10-3,TRBJ1-3,AISEPYRVDSISGNTIY
TRBV5-1,TRBJ1-1,ASSLVWQGRDTEAF
TRBV29-1,TRBJ2-3,SVRHGQGTDTQY
TRBV5-1,TRBJ1-2,ASSLKQPYGYT
TRBV10-2,TRBJ2-7,ASSESRHSYEQY
TRBV7-9,TRBJ2-7,ASSLDSSNEQY
TRBV5-4,TRBJ1-2,ASSLGLGQGPFGAIGYT
TRBV15,TRBJ1-2,ATSQLNYGYT
TRBV5-3,TRBJ2-5,ARSLASLRETQY
TRBV12-5,TRBJ2-7,ASGPDRGHEQY